This T cell receptor (beta chain) was retrieved from a study of blood T cell repertoires in COVID-19. Study at large: The study drew acute and convalescent COVID-19 samples from the United States, Italy and Spain. Nucleic acid was either cDNA or gDNA, and it came from T cells, B-cell-depleted T cells, or PBMCs.

Per the original data handling: Amplification of reference gene primers was used by the study to estimate nucleated cell counts. Sequencing was performed with immunoSEQ multiplex PCR; in TCRdb, only in-frame clones are kept and a portion is missing. The V and J calls and clone size were taken over from that table, and D and trimming were inferred from the DNA. The data contain around 140,000 clones, approximately 80% of them seen just once; the ten biggest clones take up roughly 10%. CDR1 LNHDA and CDR2 SQIVND come from the germline V gene (reference sequence). Trimming shortened V by 4 bases and J by 5 bases, and 9 bases separated the two germline ends. This CDR3 has 14 residues.

The receptor comes from a man in his 60s with active or convalescent COVID-19. Material: peripheral blood. The rearrangement joins TRBV19 to TRBJ1-6; D is possibly TRBD1 (5 bases). CDR3 bases: TGTGCCAGTAGTAGGGGCAGCGATAATTCACCCCTCCACTTT. Amino acids: CASSRGSDNSPLHF.